Listed here is a single T cell receptor (beta chain). The germline V gene encodes CDR1 SGHNT and CDR2 YYREEE (reference sequence). The CDR3 runs to 15 residues. V dropped 4 bases and J dropped 4 bases, with 17 bases sitting between them. TCRdb's table, derived via immunoSEQ multiplex PCR, lists solely in-frame clones and lacks some. Of around 250,000 clones listed, around 87% are singletons. Participants, roughly 18 to 90 years old, spanned 25 or so US areas. This record belongs to a study of blood T cell repertoires in COVID-19. The receptor's source is a woman in her fifties or sixties who had recovered from COVID-19. Sequencing used PBMCs or T cells enriched from blood (not recorded which). The chain links TRBV5-4 to TRBJ1-2; maybe TRBD1 (5 bases). DNA of the CDR3: TGTGCCAGCAGCCTGGACGTGGGGCAGGTCTATGGCTACACCTTC. This codes for CASSLDVGQVYGYTF.